A single sample gave rise to the 18 T cell receptor beta chains below, sequenced in a study of blood T cell repertoires in COVID-19. This table comes from immunoSEQ multiplex PCR, and its TCRdb copy is limited to in-frame clones, with some not included. The sample yields approximately 110,000 clones, 80% to 90% seen once. Sequences were obtained from peripheral blood. These receptors came from an elderly woman with acute or convalescent COVID-19.

The V call is TRBV5-8, the J call TRBJ2-7, with D possibly matching TRBD1 (7 bases). The length of the CDR3 is 15 residues. Trimming took 1 base from V and 11 from J, leaving 22 bases between them. Germline lookup yields CDR1 SGHTS and CDR2 YDEGEE. This CDR3 reads CASSLTPGGGREKYF. The CDR3, as DNA: TGTGCCAGCAGCTTGACACCAGGAGGGGGCAGGGAAAAGTACTTC.

A few counts support this clone. The rearrangement uses TRBV19 and TRBJ1-1, with a possible D match to TRBD1 (5 bases). CDR3 size: 14 residues. Deletions cut 3 bases from V and 0 bases from J, with 8 bases between. The germline CDR1 and CDR2 sequences are LNHDA and SQIVND (reference sequence). CDR3 nucleotide sequence: TGTGCCAGTAGTATGCGGGGCGTGAACACTGAAGCTTTCTTT. It translates to CASSMRGVNTEAFF.

This clone was recorded only once. The chain couples TRBV5-4 to TRBJ2-2, with a weak D call TRBD2 (6 bases). V was pared by 4 bases and J by 2 bases, with 9 bases between. In germline, CDR1 is SGHNT, CDR2 YYREEE (reference sequence). The CDR3 sequence is 14 residues long. For the CDR3, the DNA is TGTGCCAGCAGCATCGGGGGTAACACCGGGGAGCTGTTTTTT. Translating it yields CASSIGGNTGELFF.

The rearrangement joins TRBV11-2 to TRBJ1-6, with D possibly being TRBD1 (5 bases). V lost 5 bases, J lost 10 bases, and 18 bases lay in between. The CDR3 contains 15 residues. Germline values: CDR1 SGHAT, CDR2 FQNNGV. CDR3 in DNA: TGTGCCAGCAGCGGCACGGGGGGTCGGGGCTCACCCCTCCACTTT. It translates to CASSGTGGRGSPLHF.

This chain joins TRBV29-1 and TRBJ2-7; possible D gene TRBD1, 5 bases. This CDR3 spans 12 amino acids. V lost 6 bases and J 3 bases, leaving 12 bases between the germline ends. CDR1 SQVTM and CDR2 ANQGSEA come from the germline V gene. As DNA, the CDR3 is TGCAGCGTAAAGACAGCGAACTACGAGCAGTACTTC. This sequence encodes CSVKTANYEQYF.

The CDR3 here is CASSSAGGWWGYTF. CDR3 coding DNA: TGTGCCAGCAGTTCAGCCGGGGGATGGTGGGGCTACACCTTC. The chain couples TRBV27 to TRBJ1-2, with TRBD1 as a possible D gene (5 bases). The CDR3 is 14 residues long. In germline, CDR1 is MNHEY, CDR2 SMNVEV (reference sequence). V lost 4 bases and J lost 8, with 17 bases in between.

The V gene is TRBV28, the J gene TRBJ1-1, with a possible D match to TRBD1 (6 bases). With 6 bases removed from V and 8 bases from J, the gap between germline ends came to 19 bases. Germline V gene sequence: CDR1 MDHEN, CDR2 SYDVKM. CDR3 length: 14 amino acids. The CDR3 sequence is CASRDPAGVLEAFF. CDR3 coding DNA: TGTGCCAGCAGGGACCCCGCAGGGGTACTAGAAGCTTTCTTT.

V is TRBV3-1 (or the pseudogene TRBV3-2) and J is TRBJ2-3; the match to TRBD2 covers 10 bases. The V and J ends lost 2 bases and 1 base, in that order; junction bases with no gene match: 0. The CDR3 sequence is 15 residues long. Per germline, CDR1 LGHDT and CDR2 YNNKEL (reference sequence). The CDR3 is CASSQTSGGTDTQYF. CDR3 DNA sequence: TGTGCCAGCAGCCAAACTAGCGGGGGCACAGATACGCAGTATTTT.

About this clone: Within the sample, other DNA sequences also encode this same CDR3. The chain recombines TRBV18 with TRBJ2-7, with D perhaps matching TRBD1 (6 bases). V lost 2 bases, J lost 1 base, and 9 bases lay in between. The CDR3 runs to 14 residues. Germline V lookup: CDR1 KGHSH, CDR2 LQKENI. The CDR3 reads CASSPGGGSYEQYF. The CDR3 DNA reads TGTGCCAGCTCACCAGGGGGCGGATCCTACGAGCAGTACTTC.

A note on this clone: The junction shows a germline mismatch at one end, possibly a read error. This sequence joins TRBV5-5 and TRBJ2-2; 7 positions agree with TRBD2. This CDR3 comprises 15 residues. Looked up from germline, CDR1 is SGHKS and CDR2 is YYEKEE (reference sequence). This CDR3 reads CASSLGTMNPGELFF. The CDR3 DNA reads TGTGCCAGCAGCTTAGGGACTATGAACCCCGGGGAGCTGTTTTTT.

V and J are TRBV7-2 and TRBJ1-5; no firm D call. V dropped 4 bases and J dropped 6 bases, with 16 bases sitting between them. The germline V gene has CDR1 SGHTA and CDR2 FQGNSA. The CDR3 is 15 residues long. The CDR3 here is CASSSEEGSGQPQHF. In nucleotides, the CDR3 is TGTGCCAGCAGCTCTGAGGAAGGTTCGGGTCAGCCCCAGCATTTT. Drawing the rest from reference TRBV7-2 and TRBJ1-5, the complete variable domain is GAGVSQSPSNKVTEKGKDVELRCDPISGHTALYWYRQSLGQGLEFLIYFQGNSAPDKSGLPSDRFSAERTGGSVSTLTIQRTQQEDSAVYLCASSSEEGSGQPQHFGDGTRLSIL.

The chain carries TRBV5-4 and TRBJ2-5, with D perhaps matching TRBD1 (6 bases). The CDR3 contains 14 residues. Deletions cut 4 bases from V and 5 bases from J, with 15 bases between. Germline CDR1 is SGHNT and CDR2 is YYREEE (reference sequence). The CDR3 protein is CASSPGGGRETQYF. The DNA of the CDR3 is TGTGCCAGCAGCCCTGGGGGCGGGCGGGAGACCCAGTACTTC.

A single count supports this clone. The chain joins TRBV5-4 to TRBJ2-5; 12 nucleotides align to TRBD2. There are 16 residues in the CDR3. J gave up 5 bases and V 0 bases, and 5 bases lay outside the gene matches. The germline V gene has CDR1 SGHNT and CDR2 YYREEE (reference sequence). DNA for the CDR3: TGTGCCAGCAGCTTGGAGACTAGCGGGGGTCGGGAGACCCAGTACTTC. Its protein product is CASSLETSGGRETQYF. Complete variable domain (other parts from reference TRBV5-4 and TRBJ2-5): ETGVTQSPTHLIKTRGQQVTLRCSSQSGHNTVSWYQQALGQGPQFIFQYYREEENGRGNFPPRFSGLQFPNYSSELNVNALELDDSALYLCASSLETSGGRETQYFGPGTRLLVL.

This clone was recorded only once. The V call is TRBV28, the J call TRBJ2-4; possibly TRBD1 for D (5 bases). The CDR3 contains 15 residues. Germline loops: CDR1 MDHEN, CDR2 SYDVKM. V lost 4 bases, J lost 7 bases, and 17 bases lay in between. As DNA, the CDR3 is TGTGCCAGCAGTTCACCGCAGGGCGCAGGGAACATTCAGTACTTC. Translation gives CASSSPQGAGNIQYF.

The chain links TRBV7-8 to TRBJ2-3; D may be TRBD2 (6 bases). The CDR3 totals 15 residues. Germline V gene lookup returns CDR1 SGHVS and CDR2 FQNEAQ. V was clipped by 2 bases and J by 1 base, with 10 bases between them. CDR3 sequence (DNA): TGTGCCAGCAGCTTACAGGCTAGCGGCACAGATACGCAGTATTTT. Its protein product is CASSLQASGTDTQYF.

The J gene is TRBJ2-1, the V gene TRBV30; D may be TRBD1 (6 bases). CDR1 is GTSNPN, CDR2 SVGIG, per germline (reference sequence). With 3 bases removed from V and 3 bases from J, the gap between germline ends came to 18 bases. CDR3 length: 16 amino acids. CDR3 amino acids: CAWRRRTAPVYNEQFF. The CDR3 DNA reads as TGTGCCTGGAGACGGCGGACAGCGCCCGTCTACAATGAGCAGTTCTTC.

The CDR3: CASSQYQGIRYEQYF. The CDR3 nucleotides read TGTGCCAGCAGCCAATACCAGGGGATACGCTACGAGCAGTACTTC. V gene TRBV3-1 (or the pseudogene TRBV3-2) combines with J gene TRBJ2-7; D might be TRBD1 (6 bases). The germline V gene encodes CDR1 LGHDT and CDR2 YNNKEL (reference sequence). Trimming removed 2 bases at V and 3 bases at J, with 14 bases between. This CDR3 is built from 15 residues.

The rearrangement uses TRBV19 and TRBJ1-2; D not certain. Germline V gives CDR1 LNHDA, CDR2 SQIVND (reference sequence). CDR3 length: 12 amino acids. Deletions cut 4 bases from V and 8 bases from J, with 11 bases between. The CDR3 spells CASSTTFAGYTF. The CDR3 DNA follows: TGTGCCAGTAGTACCACCTTTGCGGGCTACACCTTC. The full variable domain, completed using reference TRBV19 and TRBJ1-2, is DGGITQSPKYLFRKEGQNVTLSCEQNLNHDAMYWYRQDPGQGLRLIYYSQIVNDFQKGDIAEGYSVSREKKESFPLTVTSAQKNPTAFYLCASSTTFAGYTFGSGTRLTVV.